Below are 28 T cell receptor beta chains sequenced from a single sample in a study of T cell repertoires in cytomegalovirus infection. A single record per CDR3 protein comes from TCRdb applying MiXCR to the reads. Of just under 550,000 distinct CDR3 sequences in the sample, 26% were seen once. Sample: PBMCs. The receptor source for this set is a human donor in good health (CMV status not recorded). Some clones in this sample may be carry-over from other donors' samples.

This clonotype was counted at least ten times. The CDR3 DNA is TGTGCCAGCAGCTTAAGGGATGTGGGGTCTGGAAACACCATATATTTT. Translation: CASSLRDVGSGNTIYF. The chain is built from TRBV7-8 and TRBJ1-3; D gene unclear. Deletions cut 2 bases from V and 1 base from J, with 12 bases between. Germline-derived CDR1 and CDR2 are SGHVS and FQNEAQ. CDR3 length: 16 amino acids.

The genes are TRBV12-3 or TRBV12-4 and TRBJ2-1; D may correspond to TRBD1 or TRBD2 (5 bases each). With 6 bases removed from V and 13 bases from J, the gap between germline ends came to 19 bases. CDR3 length: 13 residues. The CDR3 DNA reads as TGTGCCAGCAGCCTCAGGGTCATCGGGGATCAGTTCTTC. Translated, it gives CASSLRVIGDQFF.

This clonotype was seen more than once but under ten times. The J gene is TRBJ1-5, the V gene TRBV6-2 or TRBV6-3; perhaps TRBD1 as D (5 bases). CDR1 is MNHEY, CDR2 SVGEGT, per germline. The CDR3 sequence is 14 residues long. Deletions cut 1 base from V and 6 bases from J, with 10 bases between. This CDR3 reads CASSYYGTFQPQHF. The CDR3 DNA reads TGTGCCAGCAGTTACTACGGGACCTTTCAGCCCCAGCATTTT.

This clonotype showed up many times. The rearrangement uses TRBV7-2 and TRBJ2-7; D may be TRBD2 (6 bases). Trimming pared 3 bases from V and 5 bases from J, leaving 14 bases between. Germline assignment: CDR1 SGHTA and CDR2 FQGNSA. CDR3 size: 14 residues. The CDR3 loop is CASSFLGGVDEQYF. CDR3 bases: TGTGCCAGCAGCTTCCTCGGGGGAGTCGACGAGCAGTACTTC.

This clonotype was detected many times. Compared with germline, one end of the junction differs, possibly owing to a read error. The chain has TRBV6-2 or TRBV6-3 and TRBJ2-1; 14 bases fit TRBD2. Germline assignment: CDR1 MNHEY and CDR2 SVGEGT. The CDR3 length is 14 residues. CDR3 in amino acids: CASKNAGLAGELFF. The CDR3 DNA follows: TGTGCCAGCAAAAACGCGGGACTAGCGGGAGAGCTGTTCTTC.

Worth noting for this clonotype: The missing conserved phenylalanine or tryptophan at the end of this CDR3 makes a read error likely. J is TRBJ2-7 and V is TRBV18; maybe TRBD1 (6 bases). Trimming removed 2 bases at V and 5 bases at J, with 10 bases between. CDR1 KGHSH and CDR2 LQKENI come from the germline V gene. CDR3 length: 13 residues. CDR3: CASSPVGGNEQYI. The CDR3 region has the DNA TGTGCCAGCTCACCAGTAGGGGGTAACGAGCAGTACATC.

The gene calls are TRBV7-3 and TRBJ2-2; the match to TRBD1 covers 7 bases. J gave up 0 bases and V 8 bases, and 3 bases lay outside the gene matches. The CDR3 covers 14 residues. Germline V gene data show CDR1 as SGHTA and CDR2 as FQGTGA. The CDR3 bases are TGTGCCAGCGGCCAGGGGGCGAACACCGGGGAGCTGTTTTTT. Amino acids: CASGQGANTGELFF.

The rearrangement links TRBV7-2 to TRBJ2-5; 9 positions match TRBD2. The ends lost 5 bases at V and 5 bases at J; junction bases unmatched: 9. The CDR3 is 15 residues long. Per germline, CDR1 SGHTA and CDR2 FQGNSA. CDR3 residues: CASSRGREGGETQYF. The CDR3 coding sequence is TGTGCCAGCAGCAGGGGGCGGGAGGGGGGGGAGACCCAGTACTTC.

This rearrangement joins TRBV7-2 to TRBJ2-1, with a possible D match to TRBD2 (6 bases). With 5 bases removed from V and 9 bases from J, the gap between germline ends came to 20 bases. CDR1 SGHTA and CDR2 FQGNSA come from the germline V gene. The CDR3 extends over 15 amino acids. The CDR3, as DNA: TGTGCCAGCAGCCCCAGGGCTTACGGAGGGGTTGAGCAGTTCTTC. This encodes CASSPRAYGGVEQFF.

This clonotype appeared a few times. V is TRBV10-3 and J is TRBJ2-3; D is uncertain. The CDR3 is 14 residues long. V gave up 2 bases and J gave up 7 bases, with 13 bases separating them. Germline V lookup: CDR1 ENHRY, CDR2 SYGVKD. CDR3 residues: CAISEPSSPYTQYF. CDR3 coding DNA: TGTGCCATCAGTGAGCCCTCCTCGCCATATACGCAGTATTTT.

In this sample, this clonotype turned up many times. The CDR3 loop reads CASSLWSGGVGGELFF. The CDR3 DNA reads as TGTGCCAGCAGCTTATGGTCAGGGGGCGTCGGCGGGGAGCTGTTTTTT. The chain links TRBV7-6 to TRBJ2-2; 8 bases agree with TRBD1. The V gene's germline CDR1 is SGHVS and CDR2 FNYEAQ. This CDR3 comprises 16 residues. V was clipped by 2 bases and J by 7 bases; unmatched bases: 9.

V gene TRBV20-1 combines with J gene TRBJ2-1, with unresolved D. V shed 6 bases and J shed 4 bases, with 7 bases lying between them. The CDR3 extends over 11 amino acids. Germline V lookup: CDR1 DFQATT, CDR2 SNEGSKA (reference sequence). CDR3 coding DNA: TGCAGTGCCCCCCAATACAATGAGCAGTTCTTC. Translated: CSAPQYNEQFF.

V and J are TRBV6-2 or TRBV6-3 and TRBJ2-7; 7 nucleotides line up with TRBD1. With V trimmed by 2 bases and J by 6 bases, 4 bases remained unmatched. This CDR3 has 13 residues. Germline CDR1 and CDR2: MNHEY and SVGEGT. The CDR3: CASSYPNRGEQYF. As DNA, the CDR3 is TGTGCCAGCAGTTACCCAAACAGGGGCGAGCAGTACTTC.

The chain couples TRBV7-9 to TRBJ2-1; 10 bases agree with TRBD2. Germline CDR1 is SEHNR and CDR2 is FQNEAQ (reference sequence). The CDR3 runs to 16 residues. The V gene end was trimmed by 5 bases and the J gene end by 4 bases; junction bases not matched to a gene: 8. CDR3 in amino acids: CASSPPIAGGYNEQFF. The DNA for the CDR3 is TGTGCCAGCAGCCCCCCCATAGCGGGGGGTTACAATGAGCAGTTCTTC.

J is TRBJ1-2 and V is TRBV2; 7 bases agree with TRBD1. Germline V gene sequence: CDR1 SNHLY, CDR2 FYNNEI. Unmatched junction bases numbered 18, after V lost 6 bases and J lost 5 bases. The length of the CDR3 is 17 residues. The CDR3 sequence: CASRQGRGAPTGYGYTF. Here the CDR3 DNA reads TGTGCCAGCAGACAGGGGAGGGGAGCCCCAACAGGGTATGGCTACACCTTC.

This clonotype was counted between two and nine times. This rearrangement joins TRBV6-2 or TRBV6-3 to TRBJ2-5, with a possible D match to TRBD1 (5 bases). V lost 3 bases to trimming and J lost 5 bases, with 22 bases between them. The CDR3 loop spans 17 amino acids. CDR1 MNHEY and CDR2 SVGEGT come from the germline V gene. Here the CDR3 DNA reads TGTGCCAGCAGTTATAAACGGCTAGGAATCCGACAGGAGACCCAGTACTTC. Translation gives CASSYKRLGIRQETQYF.

In this sample, this clonotype turned up a few times. The V call is TRBV5-4, the J call TRBJ2-2, with D perhaps TRBD2 (6 bases). Germline V gives CDR1 SGHNT, CDR2 YYREEE (reference sequence). Trimming pared 3 bases from V and 6 bases from J, leaving 12 bases between. This CDR3 has 14 residues. Here the CDR3 DNA reads TGTGCCAGCAGCTCGGGGGACCGCGCCGGGGAGCTGTTTTTT. It translates to CASSSGDRAGELFF.

The rearrangement joins TRBV4-3 to TRBJ2-1, with TRBD2 identical over 10 bases. Germline V gives CDR1 LGHNA, CDR2 YSLEER. The CDR3 spans 15 residues. J lost 8 bases, V lost 0 bases, and 4 bases had no gene match. CDR3 DNA: TGCGCCAGCAGCCAAGAGGTAGCGGGAGGTCATGAGCAGTTCTTC. Translation: CASSQEVAGGHEQFF.

This chain uses TRBV10-2 with TRBJ1-2, with a possible D match to TRBD1 (6 bases). Germline CDR1 WSHSY, CDR2 SAAADI. Trimming pared 3 bases from V and 7 bases from J, leaving 9 bases between. The CDR3 runs to 12 residues. CDR3 nucleotide sequence: TGCGCCAGCAGTGACCAGGGGCGTGGCTACACCTTC. Translation gives CASSDQGRGYTF.

The J gene is TRBJ2-1, the V gene TRBV6-2 or TRBV6-3; D uncertain. The germline gives CDR1 MNHEY, CDR2 SVGEGT. The CDR3 is made up of 11 amino acids. V gave up 4 bases and J gave up 15 bases, with 13 bases separating them. The CDR3 coding sequence is TGTGCCAGCAGTTGGACGACCATACTGTTCTTC. Protein: CASSWTTILFF.

The chain carries TRBV28 and TRBJ1-1; a weak D match, TRBD1 (5 bases). Germline CDR1 reads MDHEN; CDR2 reads SYDVKM. This CDR3 has 13 amino acids. Trimming removed 11 bases from V and 1 base from J, with 14 bases in between. CDR3 coding DNA: TGTGCCGGAGGGGTTGATGCGAACACTGAAGCTTTCTTT. Translation gives CAGGVDANTEAFF.

The rearrangement uses TRBV7-9 and TRBJ2-4; D possibly uses TRBD1 or TRBD2 (5 bases each). CDR1 and CDR2 from the germline V gene are SEHNR and FQNEAQ (reference sequence). The CDR3 is made up of 13 amino acids. Trimming stripped 8 bases from V and 1 base from J, with 9 bases between. As DNA, the CDR3 is TGTGCCAGCGGATGGGGGGCCAAAAACATTCAGTACTTC. Translating gives CASGWGAKNIQYF.

This clonotype was picked up a small number of times. The chain combines TRBV12-3 or TRBV12-4 with TRBJ1-2; D not resolved. Trimming left V 2 bases short and J 0 bases short, with 7 bases between. The CDR3 spans 14 residues. The CDR3 sequence: CASSLNRPNYGYTF. DNA of the CDR3: TGTGCCAGCAGTTTAAACAGACCTAACTATGGCTACACCTTC.

This clonotype was picked up many times. V and J are TRBV7-2 and TRBJ2-2; D is possibly TRBD1 (5 bases). V lost 2 bases, J lost 5 bases, and 15 bases lay in between. The germline CDR1 and CDR2 sequences are SGHTA and FQGNSA. The CDR3 is 16 residues long. The CDR3 is CASSLYWQGITGELFF. The CDR3 DNA reads TGTGCCAGCAGCTTATATTGGCAGGGTATAACCGGGGAGCTGTTTTTT. Variable domain in full (rest from reference TRBV7-2 and TRBJ2-2): GAGVSQSPSNKVTEKGKDVELRCDPISGHTALYWYRQSLGQGLEFLIYFQGNSAPDKSGLPSDRFSAERTGGSVSTLTIQRTQQEDSAVYLCASSLYWQGITGELFFGEGSRLTVL.

The chain carries TRBV12-3 or TRBV12-4 and TRBJ1-2, with D unresolved. The V and J ends lost 2 bases and 1 base respectively, with 11 bases between them. The length of the CDR3 is 15 residues. CDR3 coding DNA: TGTGCCAGCAGTTTATACTTTGGCGTTAACTATGGCTACACCTTC. It is translated as CASSLYFGVNYGYTF.

The rearrangement links TRBV7-2 to TRBJ2-3; 12 bases map to TRBD2. Germline CDR1 reads SGHTA; CDR2 reads FQGNSA. With V trimmed by 5 bases and J by 9 bases, 12 bases remained unmatched. This CDR3 has 16 amino acids. The chain's CDR3 is CASSLSSGGGRRTQYF. CDR3 sequence (DNA): TGTGCCAGCAGCCTATCTAGCGGGGGGGGGAGGAGGACGCAGTATTTT.

This clonotype came up many times. The chain has TRBV7-3 and TRBJ2-7; D perhaps matches TRBD2 (5 bases). CDR1 is SGHTA and CDR2 is FQGTGA in the germline V gene. This CDR3 is 14 amino acids long. Trimming removed 2 bases at V and 3 bases at J, with 11 bases between. CDR3 coding DNA: TGTGCCAGCAGCTTACTTTCGGGAAACTACGAGCAGTACTTC. Translated: CASSLLSGNYEQYF. Based on the CDR3 plus reference TRBV7-3 and TRBJ2-7, the full variable domain is GAGVSQTPSNKVTEKGKYVELRCDPISGHTALYWYRQSLGQGPEFLIYFQGTGAADDSGLPNDRFFAVRPEGSVSTLKIQRTERGDSAVYLCASSLLSGNYEQYFGPGTRLTVT.

This chain joins TRBV2 and TRBJ2-5; no definite D call. The CDR3 contains 11 residues. V shed 4 bases and J shed 3 bases, with 3 bases lying between them. The germline CDR1 and CDR2 sequences are SNHLY and FYNNEI. The chain's CDR3 is CASSVKETQYF. The CDR3 coding sequence is TGTGCCAGCAGTGTGAAAGAGACCCAGTACTTC.